This T cell receptor (beta chain) came from a study of OX40 agonist ivuxolimab in advanced cancers. Data came from immunoSEQ multiplex PCR; TCRdb stores just in-frame clones and leaves some out. Of about 100,000 clones in the sample, about nine tenths are singletons; the top ten hold roughly 0.15%. This CDR3 has 14 amino acids. The ends lost 1 base at V and 5 bases at J; junction bases unmatched: 2. CDR1 and CDR2 (germline): SEHNR, FQNEAQ (reference sequence). The genes are TRBV7-9 and TRBJ2-5; 9 positions match TRBD2. Source: CD4+ or CD8+ T cells sorted from blood, taken in a trial of the OX40 agonist ivuxolimab. The receptor was derived from an adult with an advanced solid tumor such as melanoma, head and neck, liver or kidney cancer. The CDR3 sequence is CASSLVGLAETQYF. The CDR3 region has the DNA TGTGCCAGCAGCTTAGTGGGACTAGCTGAGACCCAGTACTTC. The full variable domain, with the rest looked up from reference TRBV7-9 and TRBJ2-5, is DTGVSQNPRHKITKRGQNVTFRCDPISEHNRLYWYRQTLGQGPEFLTYFQNEAQLEKSRLLSDRFSAERPKGSFSTLEIQRTEQGDSAMYLCASSLVGLAETQYFGPGTRLLVL.